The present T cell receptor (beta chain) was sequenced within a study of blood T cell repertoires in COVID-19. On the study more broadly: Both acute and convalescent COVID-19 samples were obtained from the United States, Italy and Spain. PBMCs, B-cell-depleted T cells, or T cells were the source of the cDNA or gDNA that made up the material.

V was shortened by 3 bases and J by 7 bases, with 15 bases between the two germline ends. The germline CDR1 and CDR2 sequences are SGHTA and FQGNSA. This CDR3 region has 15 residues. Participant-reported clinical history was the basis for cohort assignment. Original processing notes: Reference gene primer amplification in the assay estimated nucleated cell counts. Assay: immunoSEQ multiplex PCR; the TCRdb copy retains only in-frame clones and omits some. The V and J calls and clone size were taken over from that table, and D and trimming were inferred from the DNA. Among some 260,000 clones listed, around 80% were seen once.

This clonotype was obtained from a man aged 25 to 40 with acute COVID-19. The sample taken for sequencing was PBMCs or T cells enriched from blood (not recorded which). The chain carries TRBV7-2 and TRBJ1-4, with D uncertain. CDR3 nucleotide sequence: TGTGCCAGCAGCTTTAGCGGGAGGAAAGGTGAAAAACTGTTTTTT. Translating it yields CASSFSGRKGEKLFF. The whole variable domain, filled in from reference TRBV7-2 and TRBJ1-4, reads GAGVSQSPSNKVTEKGKDVELRCDPISGHTALYWYRQSLGQGLEFLIYFQGNSAPDKSGLPSDRFSAERTGGSVSTLTIQRTQQEDSAVYLCASSFSGRKGEKLFFGSGTQLSVL.